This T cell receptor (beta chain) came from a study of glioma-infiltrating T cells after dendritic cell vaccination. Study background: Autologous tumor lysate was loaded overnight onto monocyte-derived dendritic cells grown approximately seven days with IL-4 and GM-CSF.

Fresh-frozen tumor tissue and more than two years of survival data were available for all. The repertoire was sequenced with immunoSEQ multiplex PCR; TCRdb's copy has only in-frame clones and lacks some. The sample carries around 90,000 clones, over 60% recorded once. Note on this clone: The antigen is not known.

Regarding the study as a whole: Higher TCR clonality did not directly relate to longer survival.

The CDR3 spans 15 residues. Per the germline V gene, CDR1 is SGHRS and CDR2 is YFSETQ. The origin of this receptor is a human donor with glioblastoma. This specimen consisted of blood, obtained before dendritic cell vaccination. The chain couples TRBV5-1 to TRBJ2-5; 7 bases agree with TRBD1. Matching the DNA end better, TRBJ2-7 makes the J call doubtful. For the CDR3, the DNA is TGCGCCAGCAGCTTAGCTACAGGGGCCGACTACGAGCAGTACTTC. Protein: CASSLATGADYEQYF.